Following are 8 T cell receptor beta chains from one sample sequenced in a study of T cell responses to AZD1222 COVID-19 vaccine. Clones were read by immunoSEQ multiplex PCR, and TCRdb kept only the in-frame ones, dropping some. The data contain under 55,000 clones, 84% of them seen just once; the ten biggest clones take up roughly 10%. The sample was peripheral blood, taken on day 0 of AZD1222 vaccination. These receptors were obtained from an adult in good health.

The rearrangement links TRBV7-9 to TRBJ2-3, with unresolved D. V lost 6 bases and J lost 1, with 8 bases in between. This CDR3 has 13 amino acids. The germline V gene has CDR1 SEHNR and CDR2 FQNEAQ (reference sequence). CDR3 sequence reads: CASRMWRTDTQYF. CDR3 DNA sequence: TGTGCCAGCAGAATGTGGCGCACAGATACGCAGTATTTT.

The V gene is TRBV12-3 or TRBV12-4, the J gene TRBJ1-5; D remains ambiguous. CDR3 length equals 13 residues. Between the trimmed V and J ends, which lost 3 bases and 5 bases, there was a span of 8 bases. CDR3 sequence reads: CASSFSRDQPQHF. As DNA, the CDR3 is TGTGCCAGCAGTTTTTCGCGGGATCAGCCCCAGCATTTT.

The chain employs TRBV11-2 and TRBJ2-2; D unclear. The V gene's germline CDR1 is SGHAT and CDR2 FQNNGV. This CDR3 is 16 amino acids long. Trimming stripped 1 base from V and 6 bases from J, with 15 bases between. The CDR3, as DNA: TGTGCCAGCAGCTTAGTATCCCGTTTGTTCGCCGGGGAGCTGTTTTTT. Translated: CASSLVSRLFAGELFF.

By share, this clone ranks as medium-sized. The V call is TRBV7-9, the J call TRBJ2-7; D not resolved. V was shortened by 4 bases and J by 0 bases, with 4 bases between the two germline ends. CDR3 length equals 12 residues. Per the germline V gene, CDR1 is SEHNR and CDR2 is FQNEAQ (reference sequence). CDR3 loop: CASSYSSYEQYF. For the CDR3, the DNA is TGTGCCAGCAGCTATAGCTCCTACGAGCAGTACTTC.

J is TRBJ1-3 and V is TRBV7-2; the match to TRBD1 covers 10 bases. In germline, CDR1 is SGHTA, CDR2 FQGNSA. The CDR3 length is 19 residues. V lost 5 bases and J lost 0; bases outside the gene matches: 13. The CDR3 DNA is TGTGCCAGCAGCCCCCGGGCCGGGACAGGGGCCCTCTCTGGAAACACCATATATTTT. Protein sequence: CASSPRAGTGALSGNTIYF.

This chain connects TRBV20-1 to TRBJ2-5; D gene uncertain. V lost 3 bases, J lost 5 bases, and 7 bases lay in between. The CDR3 has 11 residues. Germline V CDR1 and CDR2: DFQATT, SNEGSKA (reference sequence). The CDR3, as DNA: TGCAGTGCTAGTTATCGGGAGACCCAGTACTTC. Amino acids: CSASYRETQYF.

The CDR3 is CASSLGQSYYTGELFF. DNA of the CDR3: TGTGCCAGCAGCTTAGGACAGTCGTATTACACCGGGGAGCTGTTTTTT. The genes are TRBV7-8 and TRBJ2-2; a possible D gene is TRBD1 (5 bases). This CDR3 has 16 residues. Trimming took off 1 base at V and 3 bases at J, with 12 bases between the two ends. Germline V lookup: CDR1 SGHVS, CDR2 FQNEAQ. The whole variable domain, filled in from reference TRBV7-8 and TRBJ2-2, reads GAGVSQSPRYKVAKRGQDVALRCDPISGHVSLFWYQQALGQGPEFLTYFQNEAQLDKSGLPSDRFFAERPEGSVSTLKIQRTQQEDSAVYLCASSLGQSYYTGELFFGEGSRLTVL.

The V and J genes are TRBV5-4 and TRBJ2-7; a possible D gene is TRBD1 (5 bases). Trimming took off 0 bases at V and 4 bases at J, with 11 bases between the two ends. The CDR3 runs 14 residues. Germline loops: CDR1 SGHNT, CDR2 YYREEE (reference sequence). CDR3 sequence: CASSLGGLFYEQYF. The CDR3 coding sequence is TGTGCCAGCAGCTTGGGGGGCCTGTTTTACGAGCAGTACTTC.